These T cell receptor beta chains were read from a single sample in a study of breast tumors, draining lymph nodes, adjacent tissues. TCRdb processed the multiplex PCR reads anew with MiXCR; each CDR3 protein has one entry. The sample yields approximately 230,000 distinct CDR3 sequences, about 34% seen once. The sequencing sample was made of axillary lymph node tissue. The receptors were sampled from a female donor with breast cancer. Some clones in this sample may be carry-over from other donors' samples. The conserved cysteine and the conserved F or W are not part of the CDR3 here. Each record gives: V gene, D gene, CDR3 length, CDR3 protein. The D gene is left open where the match is weak.

>TRBV6-1|NA|10
ASRGGSGELF
>TRBV20-1|NA|11
SARAVASYGYT
>TRBV24-1|NA|14
ATSDWGQGAGDEQF
>TRBV7-9|TRBD1|12
ASCPGGSSETQY
>TRBV7-8|NA|14
ASINPGTGIGNTIY
>TRBV18|TRBD1|13
ASSPRTGPNQPQH
>TRBV6-5|NA|14
ASSGRLARWGDTQY
>TRBV24-1|TRBD1|13
ATSAGTAYQETQY
>TRBV4-3|NA|13
ASSPSWDGSYEQY
>TRBV11-1|NA|11
ASSNPPSFEQY
>TRBV2|NA|10
ASSDGHRGYT
>TRBV11-3|NA|11
ASSLQGSDTQY
>TRBV7-3|TRBD2|12
AGSLGGLAGTQY
>TRBV6-5|NA|14
ASSPRTGWSYNEQF
>TRBV20-1|NA|14
SLKDDGRTAAGELF